These 27 T cell receptor beta chains came from one sample sequenced in a study of T-cell reconstitution after alpha-beta-depleted transplantation in children. A library of TCRbeta sequences, prepared with unique molecular identifiers, was generated. TCRdb analysed the PCR reads with MiXCR anew, one entry per CDR3 protein. The data show around 500,000 distinct CDR3 sequences, with 20% to 25% seen just once and over 12% held by the top ten. This specimen was PBMCs, mostly from graft donor cells, taken 360 days after TCRalphabeta/CD19-depleted stem cell transplant. All receptors derive from a boy younger than two who had a stem cell transplant for acute myeloid leukemia, so the T cells may come from the graft donor.

This chain connects TRBV7-9 to TRBJ2-1, with 9 bases aligning to TRBD1. From germline, CDR1 is SEHNR and CDR2 FQNEAQ (reference sequence). The CDR3 consists of 15 residues. Trimming took 7 bases from V and 8 from J; bases not matched to a gene: 12. The CDR3 bases are TGTGCCAGCACCCCTTCCGGGACAGGGTACGATGAGCAGTTCTTC. Protein product: CASTPSGTGYDEQFF.

This clonotype was observed at least ten times. The DNA of the CDR3 is TGTGCCAGCAGCCGGGACGGCACCTATAATTCACCCCTCCACTTT. This sequence encodes CASSRDGTYNSPLHF. The gene calls are TRBV12-3 or TRBV12-4 and TRBJ1-6; D possibly corresponds to TRBD1 (5 bases). The germline V and J ends were trimmed by 6 bases and 2 bases, with 11 bases remaining between them. This CDR3 has 15 amino acids.

This clonotype was picked up many times. The gene calls are TRBV5-6 and TRBJ2-7, with 7 bases fitting TRBD1. The CDR3 covers 14 residues. J lost 1 base, V lost 4 bases, and 5 bases had no gene match. Germline assignment: CDR1 SGHDT and CDR2 YYEEEE. The CDR3 DNA reads as TGTGCCAGCAGCGTTACAGGGGATTCCTACGAGCAGTACTTC. It codes for CASSVTGDSYEQYF.

This clonotype was seen many times. The rearrangement joins TRBV5-1 to TRBJ2-5, with D maybe TRBD1 (5 bases). Trimming shortened V by 0 bases and J by 5 bases, and 8 bases separated the two germline ends. Germline CDR1 and CDR2: SGHRS and YFSETQ. CDR3 length: 13 amino acids. The CDR3 reads CASSLAGWETQYF. In nucleotides, the CDR3 is TGCGCCAGCAGCTTGGCAGGGTGGGAGACCCAGTACTTC.

This clonotype came up many times. The V call is TRBV5-1, the J call TRBJ2-1; the D is unclear. V lost 2 bases and J 6 bases, leaving 21 bases between the germline ends. Looked up from germline, CDR1 is SGHRS and CDR2 is YFSETQ. This CDR3 has 17 amino acids. DNA for the CDR3: TGCGCCAGCAGCTTAGGTCCAGAAACCAATTCACGCAATGAGCAGTTCTTC. It encodes CASSLGPETNSRNEQFF.

This clonotype was observed a few times. The chain employs TRBV14 and TRBJ2-6; possible D gene TRBD1, 6 bases. Trimming took off 4 bases at V and 1 base at J, with 11 bases between the two ends. CDR1 and CDR2 from the germline V gene are SGHDN and FVKESK. This CDR3 contains 16 residues. CDR3 DNA sequence: TGTGCCAGCAGCCGCCGGACAGAGTCTGGGGCCAACGTCCTGACTTTC. It encodes CASSRRTESGANVLTF.

This clonotype has only one observation. V and J are TRBV18 and TRBJ2-1, with TRBD1 matching 7 bases. Germline CDR1 is KGHSH and CDR2 is LQKENI. V shed 6 bases and J 4 bases; nucleotides not matched to a gene: 9. The CDR3 covers 15 residues. CDR3 DNA: TGTGCCAGCTCGTCGGGACAGATCCCTTACAATGAGCAGTTCTTC. As protein: CASSSGQIPYNEQFF.

This clonotype was seen a few times. The chain links TRBV29-1 to TRBJ2-1; TRBD2 matches at 10 bases. V was pared by 7 bases and J by 5 bases, with 8 bases of the junction left unmatched. This CDR3 has 14 residues. Germline lookup yields CDR1 SQVTM and CDR2 ANQGSEA. In DNA, the CDR3 is TGCAGCGCCGCCGGGCTAGCGGGGGACAATGAGCAGTTCTTC. Translation gives CSAAGLAGDNEQFF.

This clonotype has a handful of counts. V usage is TRBV6-5 and J usage is TRBJ1-6; D might be TRBD1 (6 bases). The V gene's germline CDR1 is MNHEY and CDR2 SVGAGI. The V end was cut by 1 base, the J end by 10 bases, with 14 bases between. The CDR3 extends over 15 amino acids. In nucleotides, the CDR3 is TGTGCCAGCAGTTACTTTTCAGGGGAAGGGTCACCCCTCCACTTT. It translates to CASSYFSGEGSPLHF.

The rearrangement uses TRBV25-1 and TRBJ2-7, with TRBD2 identical over 8 bases. The DNA end is more similar to TRBJ2-1, so the J call may be wrong. The CDR3 totals 14 residues. Germline assignment: CDR1 MGHDK and CDR2 SYGVNS. The CDR3 sequence is CASKSGLAGYEQFF. The CDR3 DNA reads as TGTGCCAGCAAGTCGGGGCTAGCGGGTTATGAGCAGTTCTTC.

This clonotype has a count of ten or more. The CDR3 nucleotides are TGTGCCAGCAGCTTAGATCCTCTCTCCTATAATTCACCCCTCCACTTT. Amino acids: CASSLDPLSYNSPLHF. The chain links TRBV7-2 to TRBJ1-6; D remains unclear. In germline, CDR1 is SGHTA, CDR2 FQGNSA. This CDR3 contains 16 residues. Trimming removed 1 base from V and 0 bases from J, with 7 bases in between.

This clonotype has more than one count but fewer than ten. The V call is TRBV12-3 or TRBV12-4, the J call TRBJ2-5; D is perhaps TRBD1 (5 bases). Trimming removed 5 bases at V and 4 bases at J, with 14 bases between. This CDR3 has 14 residues. CDR3 residues: CASSPQGRGETQYF. DNA of the CDR3: TGTGCCAGCAGTCCTCAGGGAAGGGGAGAGACCCAGTACTTC.

In this sample, this clonotype turned up a few times. The chain combines TRBV20-1 with TRBJ2-7; maybe TRBD1 (5 bases). V shed 6 bases and J shed 3 bases, with 18 bases lying between them. The CDR3 is 14 amino acids. Looked up from germline, CDR1 is DFQATT and CDR2 is SNEGSKA (reference sequence). Here the CDR3 reads CSAKQAVGGYEQYV. The CDR3 bases are TGCAGTGCCAAACAGGCGGTTGGTGGCTACGAGCAGTACGTC.

This chain joins TRBV6-5 and TRBJ2-7; TRBD1 matches at 9 bases. The J segment lost 0 bases and the V segment lost 0 bases, leaving 3 bases of the junction unmatched. The CDR3 loop spans 16 amino acids. Germline V gene lookup returns CDR1 MNHEY and CDR2 SVGAGI. CDR3 sequence (DNA): TGTGCCAGCAGTTACTCCGGACAGGGGAACTCCTACGAGCAGTACGTC. It is translated as CASSYSGQGNSYEQYV.

Many counts were recorded for this clonotype. The chain links TRBV6-1 to TRBJ2-7, with TRBD1 identical over 10 bases. The trim removed 6 bases at V and 3 bases at J, leaving 5 bases unmatched. The CDR3 totals 14 residues. From germline, CDR1 is MNHNS and CDR2 SASEGT. The CDR3 is CASRGQGPRYEQYV. CDR3 in DNA: TGTGCCAGCAGGGGACAGGGGCCTCGCTACGAGCAGTACGTC.

The gene calls are TRBV11-2 and TRBJ1-1, with D uncertain. The length of the CDR3 is 15 residues. The V end was cut by 1 base, the J end by 1 base, with 10 bases between. The germline V gene encodes CDR1 SGHAT and CDR2 FQNNGV. In DNA form, the CDR3 reads TGTGCCAGCAGCTTAGGGTCGAACAGGAACACTGAAGCTTTCTTT. It yields the protein CASSLGSNRNTEAFF.

This clonotype has a handful of counts. CDR3 protein: CSARTLGALHF. The CDR3 region has the DNA TGCAGTGCCCGGACTCTAGGGGCCCTCCACTTT. J is TRBJ1-6 and V is TRBV20-1, with a weak D call TRBD1 (5 bases). CDR3 size: 11 residues. Looked up from germline, CDR1 is DFQATT and CDR2 is SNEGSKA (reference sequence). Trimming took off 6 bases at V and 14 bases at J, with 14 bases between the two ends.

The table lists this clonotype with many counts. This rearrangement joins TRBV29-1 to TRBJ2-1; D not resolved. CDR3 length: 15 amino acids. The germline V gene has CDR1 SQVTM and CDR2 ANQGSEA. Deletions cut 2 bases from V and 2 bases from J, with 13 bases between. CDR3 sequence: CSVEKVLVAYNEQFF. The CDR3, as DNA: TGCAGCGTTGAAAAAGTTCTAGTGGCCTACAATGAGCAGTTCTTC.

The chain is built from TRBV5-1 and TRBJ1-4; 9 bases line up with TRBD1. The germline CDR1 and CDR2 sequences are SGHRS and YFSETQ. The CDR3 loop spans 15 amino acids. The V and J ends lost 4 bases and 4 bases, in that order; junction bases with no gene match: 5. CDR3 DNA: TGCGCCAGCAGCGTAACAGGGGGCGGTAATGAAAAACTGTTTTTT. Translated: CASSVTGGGNEKLFF. The full variable domain, in which reference TRBV5-1 and TRBJ1-4 provide the parts outside the CDR3, is KAGVTQTPRYLIKTRGQQVTLSCSPISGHRSVSWYQQTPGQGLQFLFEYFSETQRNKGNFPGRFSGRQFSNSRSEMNVSTLELGDSALYLCASSVTGGGNEKLFFGSGTQLSVL.

This rearrangement joins TRBV20-1 to TRBJ1-4, with 8 bases fitting TRBD1. Trimming took 5 bases from V and 4 from J; bases not matched to a gene: 3. The CDR3 contains 13 residues. Germline V gives CDR1 DFQATT, CDR2 SNEGSKA (reference sequence). The chain's CDR3 is CSAPQGVNEKLFF. The CDR3 bases are TGCAGTGCTCCACAGGGGGTTAATGAAAAACTGTTTTTT.

This clonotype was counted at least ten times. The rearrangement uses TRBV29-1 and TRBJ2-7, with 10 nucleotides matching TRBD1. V was pared by 7 bases and J by 6 bases, with 12 bases of the junction left unmatched. From germline, CDR1 is SQVTM and CDR2 ANQGSEA. This CDR3 spans 14 amino acids. The CDR3 DNA is TGCAGCGGACGCGGAGGGACAGGGGAGGCCGAGCAGTACTTC. This codes for CSGRGGTGEAEQYF.

This rearrangement joins TRBV6-1 to TRBJ1-2; D might be TRBD1 (6 bases). V lost 5 bases and J 3 bases, leaving 10 bases between the germline ends. Germline assignment: CDR1 MNHNS and CDR2 SASEGT. The CDR3 contains 13 residues. The CDR3 DNA reads TGTGCCAGCAGTCCCGAGGGGGACTATGGCTACACCTTC. Translated: CASSPEGDYGYTF.

The V gene is TRBV7-2, the J gene TRBJ2-5; D perhaps matches TRBD1 (5 bases). Trimming removed 1 base at V and 5 bases at J, with 17 bases between. This CDR3 comprises 16 residues. Germline V CDR1 and CDR2: SGHTA, FQGNSA. The CDR3 here is CASSLDPGMQRETQYF. The CDR3 bases are TGTGCCAGCAGCTTAGACCCAGGGATGCAAAGGGAGACCCAGTACTTC.

This chain connects TRBV2 to TRBJ2-5; unclear D gene. V was pared by 6 bases and J by 0 bases, with 11 bases between. The CDR3 consists of 14 residues. Germline V gene sequence: CDR1 SNHLY, CDR2 FYNNEI. The CDR3 here is CASSRPDDQETQYF. Here the CDR3 DNA reads TGTGCCAGCAGCCGACCCGACGACCAAGAGACCCAGTACTTC.

The J gene is TRBJ2-2, the V gene TRBV2, with no clear D. V lost 6 bases, J lost 4 bases, and 15 bases lay in between. There are 15 residues in the CDR3. CDR1 SNHLY and CDR2 FYNNEI come from the germline V gene. The CDR3 nucleotides read TGTGCCAGCAGCCAGCGCCTCAGAGGCACCGGGGAGCTGTTTTTT. Protein: CASSQRLRGTGELFF.

This clonotype turned up a few times. The rearrangement uses TRBV9 and TRBJ2-7; 7 nucleotides align to TRBD2. The germline V gene encodes CDR1 SGDLS and CDR2 YYNGEE. The CDR3 covers 15 residues. Trimming at V came to 3 bases and at J to 5 bases, leaving 11 bases not matched to a gene. In DNA form, the CDR3 reads TGTGCCAGCAGCGGGGGGGGTATGTGGGTCGACGAGCAGTACTTC. The encoded protein is CASSGGGMWVDEQYF.

This clonotype has at least ten counts. V and J are TRBV29-1 and TRBJ2-5; TRBD1 matches 12 bases. Germline-derived CDR1 and CDR2 are SQVTM and ANQGSEA. The CDR3 runs 16 residues. Trimming cost V 6 bases and J 5 bases; bases outside gene matches: 13. This CDR3 reads CSVHMWGTGGTETQYF. The DNA for the CDR3 is TGCAGCGTCCACATGTGGGGGACAGGGGGCACGGAGACCCAGTACTTC.